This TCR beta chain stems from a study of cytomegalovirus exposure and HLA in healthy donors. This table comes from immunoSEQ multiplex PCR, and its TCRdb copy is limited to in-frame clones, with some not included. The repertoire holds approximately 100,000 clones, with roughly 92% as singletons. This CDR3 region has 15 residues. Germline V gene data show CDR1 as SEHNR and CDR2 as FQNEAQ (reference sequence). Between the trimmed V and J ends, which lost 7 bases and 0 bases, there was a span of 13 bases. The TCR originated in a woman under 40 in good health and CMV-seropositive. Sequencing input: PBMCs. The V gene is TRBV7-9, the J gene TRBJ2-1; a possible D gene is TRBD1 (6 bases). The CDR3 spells CASTPLGGSYNEQFF. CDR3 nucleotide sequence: TGTGCCAGCACCCCCTTAGGGGGCTCCTACAATGAGCAGTTCTTC.